This T cell receptor beta chain was sequenced in a study of blood T cell repertoires in COVID-19. Overall study context: Collection of acute and convalescent COVID-19 samples took place in the United States, Italy and Spain. Nucleic acid was either cDNA or gDNA, and it came from T cells, B-cell-depleted T cells, or PBMCs.

This CDR3 region has 16 residues. V dropped 0 bases and J dropped 5 bases, with 16 bases sitting between them. The germline CDR1 and CDR2 sequences are LGHNA and YNFKEQ. In the authors' workflow: Amplifying reference gene primers gave estimates of nucleated cell counts. Profiling relied on immunoSEQ multiplex PCR, and the TCRdb table lists in-frame clones only, not all of them. V and J calls and clone size are those listed in that table; D and trimming were worked out from the DNA. The sample has 150,000 to 200,000 clones; around four fifths are singletons. Sequenced: peripheral blood. This clonotype was sampled from a woman between 25 and 40 years old with acute or convalescent COVID-19. The chain uses TRBV4-2 and TRBJ2-5; D possibly corresponds to TRBD1 (7 bases). The DNA of the CDR3 is TGTGCCAGCAGCCAAGATCCTGCAGGGGGGCCGGAGACCCAGTACTTC. It translates to CASSQDPAGGPETQYF.